Below are 23 T cell receptor beta chains sequenced from a single sample in a study of T cell repertoires and HLA-DP antigens. Profiling relied on immunoSEQ multiplex PCR, and the TCRdb table lists in-frame clones only, not all of them. Of roughly 70,000 clones in the sample, roughly 78% were seen once. What these receptors recognize is not known. Input material: CD4+ T cells from PBMCs. The receptors stem from a man in his fifties or sixties in good health and CMV-seronegative.

The chain has TRBV11-2 and TRBJ2-6, with D uncertain. Germline CDR1 and CDR2: SGHAT and FQNNGV. The CDR3 has 16 amino acids. V lost 1 base and J 0 bases, leaving 7 bases between the germline ends. CDR3 sequence reads: CASSLGRNSGANVLTF. The DNA for the CDR3 is TGTGCCAGCAGCTTAGGACGGAACTCTGGGGCCAACGTCCTGACTTTC.

V gene TRBV30 combines with J gene TRBJ1-1, with a possible D match to TRBD1 (5 bases). The CDR3 covers 13 residues. The V end lost 2 bases, the J end lost 10 bases, and 17 bases lay between the germline ends. CDR1 is GTSNPN, CDR2 SVGIG, per germline (reference sequence). The CDR3 spells CAWSSWRGGGAFF. The CDR3 DNA reads TGTGCCTGGAGTTCTTGGAGGGGAGGTGGAGCTTTCTTT.

This clone turned up a few times. The chain links TRBV29-1 to TRBJ1-5; 11 bases fit TRBD1. Germline CDR1 reads SQVTM; CDR2 reads ANQGSEA. The V segment lost 6 bases and the J segment 5 bases; nucleotides outside the gene matches: 6. The CDR3 length is 14 residues. The CDR3 nucleotides are TGCAGCGTCGGGACAGGGGGGTTGGATCAGCCCCAGCATTTT. This codes for CSVGTGGLDQPQHF.

This clone was found a few times. The chain has TRBV28 and TRBJ1-5; D is unresolved. V gave up 2 bases and J gave up 0 bases, with 11 bases separating them. Germline assignment: CDR1 MDHEN and CDR2 SYDVKM. This CDR3 comprises 16 residues. The CDR3 bases are TGTGCCAGCAGTTTACTTGTCACAAATAGCAATCAGCCCCAGCATTTT. Protein: CASSLLVTNSNQPQHF.

The rearrangement links TRBV7-9 to TRBJ1-2; 8 bases are shared with TRBD1. The germline CDR1 and CDR2 sequences are SEHNR and FQNEAQ (reference sequence). V shed 3 bases and J 2 bases; nucleotides not matched to a gene: 5. The CDR3 extends over 15 amino acids. In DNA, the CDR3 is TGTGCCAGCAGCTTCGGACAGGGCGAGAACTATGGCTACACCTTC. Its translation: CASSFGQGENYGYTF.

The chain couples TRBV6-4 to TRBJ2-2; D is perhaps TRBD1 (5 bases). V was pared by 4 bases and J by 4 bases, with 13 bases between. From germline, CDR1 is MRHNA and CDR2 SNTAGT. CDR3 size: 15 residues. The CDR3 protein is CASSVDPRATGELFF. The CDR3 DNA follows: TGTGCCAGCAGTGTTGACCCCAGGGCCACCGGGGAGCTGTTTTTT.

The chain has TRBV11-2 and TRBJ2-1; D perhaps matches TRBD1 (6 bases). Trimming shortened V by 3 bases and J by 1 base, and 13 bases separated the two germline ends. This CDR3 has 16 amino acids. Germline loops: CDR1 SGHAT, CDR2 FQNNGV. The CDR3 nucleotides read TGTGCCAGCAGCTTTAGGGGGAGTGGGTCCTACAATGAGCAGTTCTTC. Translating it yields CASSFRGSGSYNEQFF.

The genes are TRBV13 and TRBJ2-7, with 9 positions matching TRBD2. The germline CDR1 and CDR2 sequences are PRHDT and FYEKMQ (reference sequence). V trimming: 1 base; J trimming: 6 bases; junction bases outside the gene matches: 10. The CDR3 is 16 amino acids. CDR3 DNA: TGTGCCAGCAGCTTAGCGGCGGGGGGGAGACTCTTCGAGCAGTACTTC. This sequence encodes CASSLAAGGRLFEQYF.

As to this clone: One end of the junction fails to match germline, which may point to a read error. This CDR3 is also generated by other DNA sequences in the sample. The genes are TRBV5-6 and TRBJ1-2; TRBD1 aligns across 10 bases. Germline CDR1 and CDR2: SGHDT and YYEEEE. The CDR3 has 16 residues. The CDR3 bases are TGTGCCAGCAGCTTGGGGACAGGGGGAACTAACTACGGCTACACCTTC. It yields the protein CASSLGTGGTNYGYTF.

The chain links TRBV5-6 to TRBJ2-7; maybe TRBD2 (5 bases). The germline V gene encodes CDR1 SGHDT and CDR2 YYEEEE. The length of the CDR3 is 13 residues. Trimming took 0 bases from V and 5 from J, leaving 9 bases between them. CDR3 in amino acids: CASSLGRSNEQYF. The CDR3 nucleotides read TGTGCCAGCAGCTTGGGGAGGTCAAACGAGCAGTACTTC.

This chain uses TRBV4-1 with TRBJ2-3; 7 bases line up with TRBD2. With V trimmed by 1 base and J by 3 bases, 10 bases remained unmatched. This CDR3 is built from 17 residues. Germline V gives CDR1 MGHRA, CDR2 YSYEKL. The CDR3 coding sequence is TGCGCCAGCAGCCAAGGGGTAGGCGGGAGCGGGACAGATACGCAGTATTTT. This codes for CASSQGVGGSGTDTQYF.

The chain couples TRBV9 to TRBJ2-2, with D perhaps matching TRBD2 (5 bases). The CDR3 is 14 amino acids. The germline CDR1 and CDR2 sequences are SGDLS and YYNGEE. The germline V and J ends were trimmed by 4 bases and 6 bases, with 13 bases remaining between them. As DNA, the CDR3 is TGTGCCAGCAGCAAAACTAGTTCCCCCGGGGAGCTGTTTTTT. Translating gives CASSKTSSPGELFF.

The CDR3 spells CASSLVLAGGSSYEQYF. The CDR3 DNA follows: TGCGCCAGCAGCTTGGTCCTAGCGGGGGGATCCTCCTACGAGCAGTACTTC. The chain links TRBV5-1 to TRBJ2-7, with 11 bases matching TRBD2. The J segment lost 0 bases and the V segment lost 0 bases, leaving 5 bases of the junction unmatched. Germline CDR1 and CDR2: SGHRS and YFSETQ. The CDR3 consists of 17 residues.

The V and J genes are TRBV19 and TRBJ1-1; D is undetermined. The CDR3 is 15 amino acids. Germline V gives CDR1 LNHDA, CDR2 SQIVND (reference sequence). The germline V and J ends were trimmed by 1 base and 6 bases, with 15 bases remaining between them. CDR3 sequence (DNA): TGTGCCAGTAGTATAGCCCTCACAATAAACGCTGAAGCTTTCTTT. Translation: CASSIALTINAEAFF.

The chain carries TRBV7-2 and TRBJ1-3; tentative D call: TRBD1 (5 bases). Germline loops: CDR1 SGHTA, CDR2 FQGNSA. V was pared by 5 bases and J by 0 bases, with 14 bases between. The CDR3 covers 16 residues. CDR3 residues: CASSRGSPASGNTIYF. CDR3 DNA: TGTGCCAGCAGCAGGGGCTCTCCTGCCTCTGGAAACACCATATATTTT.

This chain joins TRBV9 and TRBJ2-5, with 8 positions matching TRBD1. Germline trimming cut 4 bases from V and 5 bases from J; bases unmatched to any gene: 13. In germline, CDR1 is SGDLS, CDR2 YYNGEE. This CDR3 comprises 16 residues. In DNA, the CDR3 is TGTGCCAGCAGCACTCCGGGACAGGCCGCCCGGGAGACCCAGTACTTC. The encoded protein is CASSTPGQAARETQYF.

This sequence joins TRBV21-1 and TRBJ2-1. TRBV21-1 is a pseudogene. The CDR3 contains 17 residues. The CDR3 is CASSKAPQRRPYNEQFF. As DNA, the CDR3 is TGTGCCAGCAGCAAAGCGCCCCAACGGCGCCCCTACAATGAGCAGTTCTTC.

The chain has TRBV12-5 and TRBJ1-5; D gene ambiguous. Germline V gives CDR1 LGHNT, CDR2 FRNRAP. This CDR3 is built from 14 residues. V dropped 2 bases and J dropped 3 bases, with 8 bases sitting between them. The DNA for the CDR3 is TGTGCTAGTGGTTTGCCGGGAAACAATCAGCCCCAGCATTTT. Its translation is CASGLPGNNQPQHF. The whole variable domain, filled in from reference TRBV12-5 and TRBJ1-5, reads DARVTQTPRHKVTEMGQEVTMRCQPILGHNTVFWYRQTMMQGLELLAYFRNRAPLDDSGMPKDRFSAEMPDATLATLKIQPSEPRDSAVYFCASGLPGNNQPQHFGDGTRLSIL.

The J gene is TRBJ2-7, the V gene TRBV12-1; the table's D call of TRBD2 was not tested on the DNA. TRBV12-1 is recorded as a pseudogene. There are 17 residues in the CDR3. The CDR3 DNA reads TGTGCCAGCAGCTCTGGGCGGGAGGGCCGGGTAGCGGGGGAGCAGTACGTC. Its protein product is CASSSGREGRVAGEQYV.

The chain has TRBV19 and TRBJ2-1, with 8 bases that match TRBD2. V was clipped by 0 bases and J by 2 bases; unmatched bases: 3. Germline loops: CDR1 LNHDA, CDR2 SQIVND (reference sequence). The CDR3 consists of 16 residues. CDR3 protein: CASSIEASGPYNEQFF. DNA for the CDR3: TGTGCCAGTAGTATAGAGGCTAGCGGGCCCTACAATGAGCAGTTCTTC.

The chain combines TRBV5-4 with TRBJ2-5, with 10 nucleotides matching TRBD2. This CDR3 contains 16 residues. V shed 4 bases, J shed 0 bases, and the junction held 6 bases outside the gene matches. CDR1 and CDR2 from the germline V gene are SGHNT and YYREEE (reference sequence). The CDR3 sequence is CASSPGLAVNQETQYF. The CDR3 DNA is TGTGCCAGCAGCCCCGGACTAGCGGTGAACCAAGAGACCCAGTACTTC.

This sequence joins TRBV16 and TRBJ2-5; possibly TRBD2 for D (6 bases). This CDR3 spans 15 amino acids. CDR1 and CDR2 from the germline V gene are KGHSY and FQNENV. The ends were cut back, 4 bases at V and 7 bases at J, with 19 bases in the middle. The CDR3 loop reads CASSRQRGREATQYF. As DNA, the CDR3 is TGTGCCAGCAGCCGGCAACGGGGCAGGGAGGCGACCCAGTACTTC.

V usage is TRBV30 and J usage is TRBJ2-1, with a possible D match to TRBD1 (6 bases). This CDR3 has 14 residues. Germline V gene sequence: CDR1 GTSNPN, CDR2 SVGIG (reference sequence). V lost 1 base and J lost 7, with 14 bases in between. This chain's CDR3 is CAWSAPSGVNEQFF. CDR3 sequence (DNA): TGTGCCTGGAGTGCCCCTTCAGGGGTTAATGAGCAGTTCTTC.